Below are 3 T cell receptor beta chains sequenced from a single sample in a study of vaccination effects on CD4 cells after COVID-19. With the ViraFEST assay, the study expanded antigen-specific CD4+ T cells using viral peptide pools, then sequenced them. With 9 to 11 days of culture completed, CD4+ T cells were isolated. No antigen is known for these receptors. The table came from immunoSEQ multiplex PCR; TCRdb's copy has only in-frame clones and leaves some out. The table includes 50,000 to 65,000 clones, roughly 80% detected once. The sample was CD4+ T cells from PBMCs cultured with HCoV-229E spike peptides, taken before COVID-19 vaccination. The receptors shown here come from a human donor who received a COVID-19 vaccine.

This chain links TRBV6-6 with TRBJ1-5, with D uncertain. The V gene lost 4 bases and the J gene lost 2 bases, with 15 bases spanning the gap. This CDR3 has 16 amino acids. CDR1 is MNHNY and CDR2 is SVGAGI in the germline V gene (reference sequence). CDR3 DNA: TGTGCCAGCAGTTCCCCCCTTGGCCGGGGCAATCAGCCCCAGCATTTT. As protein: CASSSPLGRGNQPQHF.

This clone came up a few times. The genes are TRBV7-3 and TRBJ2-5; 12 positions agree with TRBD1. CDR3 length: 16 residues. With 2 bases clipped from V and 4 bases from J, the junction kept 5 bases outside the gene matches. Germline values: CDR1 SGHTA, CDR2 FQGTGA. DNA for the CDR3: TGTGCCAGCAGCTTAGTGGGACAGGGGGCAGGAGAGACCCAGTACTTC. It specifies CASSLVGQGAGETQYF.

The gene calls are TRBV5-1 and TRBJ2-5; D may be TRBD1 (6 bases). V lost 4 bases to trimming and J lost 4 bases, with 17 bases between them. This CDR3 is 15 amino acids long. Germline CDR1 reads SGHRS; CDR2 reads YFSETQ. CDR3 DNA: TGCGCCAGCAGCGAGCTCTACAGGGAAGGAGAGACCCAGTACTTC. Translating gives CASSELYREGETQYF.